This is a list of T cell receptor beta chains from one sample in a study of T cells in Graves' hyperthyroidism and ophthalmopathy. Each CDR3 protein gets one entry after TCRdb re-called the multiplex PCR reads with MiXCR. The table has about 480,000 distinct CDR3 sequences, approximately 23% seen once. Sequencing was carried out using blood. These receptors were taken from a woman in her 70s with Graves' ophthalmopathy. The CDR3 runs from the conserved cysteine through the conserved F or W. D genes are given only for firm matches. Rows may omit the clone size; those that give it use once, few, many or a size class.

V	D	size	J	CDR3	DNA
TRBV3-1	TRBD1	few	TRBJ1-6	CASRAQGAGNSPLHF	TGTGCCAGCAGGGCACAGGGGGCCGGTAATTCACCCCTCCACTTT
TRBV7-9	TRBD1	.	TRBJ2-1	CASSPRRQGDSYNEQFF	TGTGCCAGCAGCCCCCGGCGGCAGGGGGACTCCTACAATGAGCAGTTCTTC
TRBV2	.	.	TRBJ2-3	CASSSLLSTDTQYF	TGTGCCAGCAGTTCCCTGCTTAGCACAGATACGCAGTATTTT
TRBV4-1	.	few	TRBJ2-7	CASSQDGRVVGEQYF	TGCGCCAGCAGCCAAGATGGTCGGGTCGTTGGCGAGCAGTACTTC
TRBV28	.	.	TRBJ1-6	CASSLWQGIVVNSPLHF	TGTGCCAGCAGTTTATGGCAGGGGATTGTCGTAAATTCACCCCTCCACTTT
TRBV3-1	.	few	TRBJ1-3	CASSQDLGYSGNTIYF	TGTGCCAGCAGCCAAGATTTGGGTTACTCTGGAAACACCATATATTTT
TRBV3-1	TRBD1	.	TRBJ2-3	CASSQGDRVTDTQYF	TGTGCCAGCAGCCAAGGGGACAGGGTCACAGATACGCAGTATTTT
TRBV2	TRBD2	.	TRBJ2-2	CASSAGGLAGRRTGELFF	TGTGCCAGCAGCGCCGGGGGACTAGCGGGAAGGCGGACCGGGGAGCTGTTTTTT
TRBV19	.	.	TRBJ2-1	CASNSGSSSYNEQFF	TGTGCCAGTAATAGTGGCAGCAGCTCCTACAATGAGCAGTTCTTC
TRBV3-1	TRBD2	few	TRBJ2-1	CASSQVPLAGAGEQFF	TGTGCCAGCAGCCAAGTCCCCCTAGCGGGAGCGGGTGAGCAGTTCTTC
TRBV6-1	.	.	TRBJ1-2	CASRIPGLGLYTF	TGTGCCAGCAGGATACCGGGACTGGGCCTCTACACCTTC
TRBV6-5	TRBD2	.	TRBJ2-2	CASSSPGLASNTGELFF	TGTGCCAGCAGTTCTCCGGGACTAGCGAGTAACACCGGGGAGCTGTTTTTT
TRBV9	TRBD1	.	TRBJ2-2	CASSVLPTGGVGELFF	TGTGCCAGCAGCGTACTCCCGACAGGGGGGGTCGGGGAGCTGTTTTTT
TRBV6-2/TRBV6-3	TRBD1	.	TRBJ1-1	CASSYPTGGNTEAFF	TGTGCCAGCAGTTACCCTACAGGGGGGAACACTGAAGCTTTCTTT
TRBV3-1	.	many	TRBJ2-1	CASSQAVSNEQFF	TGTGCCAGCAGCCAAGCGGTTAGCAATGAGCAGTTCTTC
TRBV5-1	TRBD1	.	TRBJ2-7	CASSIGQGREQYF	TGCGCCAGCAGCATAGGACAGGGACGGGAGCAGTACTTC
TRBV5-1	TRBD2	few	TRBJ2-7	CASSLEGSSGSYEQYF	TGCGCCAGCAGCTTGGAGGGGTCTAGCGGGTCCTACGAGCAGTACTTC
TRBV6-2/TRBV6-3	TRBD2	once	TRBJ2-1	CASGLAGLNEQFF	TGTGCCAGCGGACTAGCGGGCCTCAATGAGCAGTTCTTC
TRBV7-2	TRBD2	few	TRBJ2-1	CASSTSGRVYNEQFF	TGTGCCAGCAGCACTAGCGGGAGGGTTTACAATGAGCAGTTCTTC
TRBV7-6	TRBD2	.	TRBJ2-1	CASSPVLAGYNEQFF	TGTGCCAGCAGCCCCGTTCTAGCGGGATACAATGAGCAGTTCTTC
TRBV19	.	.	TRBJ2-7	CASSQSGLYEQYF	TGTGCCAGTAGTCAATCCGGGCTCTACGAGCAGTACTTC
TRBV20-1	TRBD1	many	TRBJ1-1	CSAKRTGLNTEAFF	TGCAGTGCAAAACGGACAGGATTGAACACTGAAGCTTTCTTT
TRBV5-4	.	many	TRBJ2-5	CASSPGTYQETQYF	TGTGCCAGCAGCCCAGGGACGTACCAAGAGACCCAGTACTTC
TRBV6-2/TRBV6-3	.	.	TRBJ1-2	CASSYSLRRHGYTF	TGTGCCAGCAGTTACTCTCTGCGGCGGCATGGCTACACCTTC
TRBV9	.	.	TRBJ1-2	CASSVAWGGYTF	TGTGCCAGCAGCGTAGCCTGGGGTGGCTACACCTTC
TRBV30	.	few	TRBJ2-3	CAWSGSAGTGDTQYF	TGTGCCTGGAGTGGGTCGGCAGGGACGGGTGATACGCAGTATTTT
TRBV12-3/TRBV12-4	.	many	TRBJ1-1	CASRLRGNTEAFF	TGTGCCAGCAGACTCAGGGGGAACACTGAAGCTTTCTTT
TRBV6-1	.	few	TRBJ2-7	CASSRDGSWTVQYF	TGTGCCAGCAGTAGGGACGGGAGCTGGACCGTGCAGTACTTC
TRBV11-2	TRBD2	.	TRBJ2-5	CASSPRGVAGGPVETQYF	TGTGCCAGCAGCCCTAGGGGCGTGGCGGGAGGGCCGGTAGAGACCCAGTACTTC
TRBV7-2	TRBD2	few	TRBJ2-1	CASSFPTSGLYNEQFF	TGTGCCAGCAGCTTTCCCACTAGCGGACTTTACAATGAGCAGTTCTTC
TRBV6-2/TRBV6-3	TRBD2	.	TRBJ2-1	CASRPRLADIYNEQFF	TGTGCCAGCAGACCGCGACTAGCGGATATTTACAATGAGCAGTTCTTC
TRBV5-1	TRBD1	many	TRBJ1-5	CASSLGQGANQPQHF	TGTGCCAGCAGCTTGGGACAGGGGGCAAATCAGCCCCAGCATTTT
TRBV10-3	.	.	TRBJ2-7	CAIRASTGTYEQYF	TGTGCCATCAGGGCCTCGACGGGCACCTACGAGCAGTACTTC
TRBV10-3	.	few	TRBJ2-6	CAIRADGATGANVLTF	TGTGCCATCAGGGCGGACGGGGCTACTGGGGCCAACGTCCTGACTTTC
TRBV7-9	.	many	TRBJ2-7	CASTALHGPYEQYF	TGTGCCAGCACCGCATTGCATGGCCCCTACGAGCAGTACTTC
TRBV5-1	.	.	TRBJ2-5	CASSPQRSQETQYF	TGCGCCAGCAGCCCGCAGCGAAGCCAAGAGACCCAGTACTTC
TRBV28	.	many	TRBJ2-2	CASSFMGNTGELFF	TGTGCCAGCAGTTTTATGGGGAACACCGGGGAGCTGTTTTTT
TRBV12-3/TRBV12-4	TRBD1	few	TRBJ2-7	CASREGTGGVYEQYF	TGTGCCAGCAGAGAAGGGACAGGGGGCGTCTACGAGCAGTACTTC
TRBV28	TRBD1	many	TRBJ2-4	CASRGQGSNIQYF	TGTGCCAGCAGAGGACAGGGGTCAAACATTCAGTACTTC
TRBV5-1	.	.	TRBJ2-3	CASSQVYGSTDTQYF	TGCGCCAGCAGCCAAGTTTACGGGAGCACAGATACGCAGTATTTT
TRBV6-1	TRBD2	.	TRBJ2-7	CASARGGPRDEQYF	TGTGCCAGCGCCCGGGGGGGCCCCAGGGACGAGCAGTACTTC
TRBV30	.	few	TRBJ2-3	CAWSIGGATDTQYF	TGTGCCTGGAGTATCGGCGGGGCCACAGATACGCAGTATTTT
TRBV5-1	TRBD1	few	TRBJ2-3	CASSKGQNTDTQYF	TGCGCCAGCAGCAAGGGACAGAACACAGATACGCAGTATTTT
TRBV2	.	many	TRBJ1-5	CASRRDISNQPQHF	TGTGCCAGCAGGAGGGACATTAGCAATCAGCCCCAGCATTTT
TRBV19	.	.	TRBJ1-3	CASSRQAGSGNTIYF	TGTGCCAGTAGTCGGCAGGCCGGCTCTGGAAACACCATATATTTT
TRBV18	.	few	TRBJ1-1	CASSPLVSGTEAFF	TGTGCCAGCTCACCCCTCGTCTCGGGCACTGAAGCTTTCTTT
TRBV20-1	.	.	TRBJ1-4	CSATTDGTNEKLFF	TGCAGTGCCACAACGGACGGCACTAATGAAAAACTGTTTTTT
TRBV7-3	.	few	TRBJ2-3	CASSLTLAGSTDTQYF	TGTGCCAGCAGCTTAACGCTAGCCGGGAGCACAGATACGCAGTATTTT
TRBV5-5	.	many	TRBJ2-1	CASSLQGNEQFF	TGTGCCAGCAGCTTGCAGGGGAATGAGCAGTTCTTC
TRBV5-4	.	few	TRBJ2-3	CASSWDKGLGDTQYF	TGTGCCAGCAGCTGGGACAAGGGGCTGGGAGATACGCAGTATTTT
TRBV10-2	.	few	TRBJ1-5	CASSDNDYQPQHF	TGCGCCAGCAGTGATAATGATTATCAGCCCCAGCATTTT
TRBV2	.	many	TRBJ2-1	CASSPPGASEQFF	TGTGCCAGCAGTCCACCGGGGGCGAGTGAGCAGTTCTTC
TRBV6-6	.	few	TRBJ2-3	CASSYSAGIDTQYF	TGTGCCAGCAGTTACTCTGCAGGGATCGATACGCAGTATTTT
TRBV5-8	.	few	TRBJ2-2	CASMTGELFF	TGTGCCAGCATGACCGGGGAGCTGTTTTTT